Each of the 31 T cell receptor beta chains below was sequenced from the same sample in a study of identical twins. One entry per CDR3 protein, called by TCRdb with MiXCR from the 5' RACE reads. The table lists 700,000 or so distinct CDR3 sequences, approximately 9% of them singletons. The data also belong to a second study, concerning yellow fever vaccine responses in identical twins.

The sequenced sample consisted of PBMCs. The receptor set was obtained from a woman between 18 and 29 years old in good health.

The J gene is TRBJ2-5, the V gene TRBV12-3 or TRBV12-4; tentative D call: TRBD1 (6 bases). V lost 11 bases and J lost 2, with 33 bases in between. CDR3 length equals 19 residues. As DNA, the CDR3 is TGTGCCCTCAGTTTAGTAGGACAGACAACCTATGGCTCACAAGAGACCCAGTACTTC. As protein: CALSLVGQTTYGSQETQYF.

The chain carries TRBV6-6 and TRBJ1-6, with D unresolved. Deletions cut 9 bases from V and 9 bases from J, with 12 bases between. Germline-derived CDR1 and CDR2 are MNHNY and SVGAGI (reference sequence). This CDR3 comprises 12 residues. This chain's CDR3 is CASTHDPSPLHF. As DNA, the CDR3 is TGTGCCAGTACCCACGACCCTTCACCCCTCCACTTT.

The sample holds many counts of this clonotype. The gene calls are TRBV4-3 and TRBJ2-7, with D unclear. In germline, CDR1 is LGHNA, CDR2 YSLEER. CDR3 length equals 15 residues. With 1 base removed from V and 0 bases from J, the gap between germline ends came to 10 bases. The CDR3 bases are TGCGCCAGCAGCCAAGTCAGCAGCTACTCCTACGAGCAGTACTTC. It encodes CASSQVSSYSYEQYF.

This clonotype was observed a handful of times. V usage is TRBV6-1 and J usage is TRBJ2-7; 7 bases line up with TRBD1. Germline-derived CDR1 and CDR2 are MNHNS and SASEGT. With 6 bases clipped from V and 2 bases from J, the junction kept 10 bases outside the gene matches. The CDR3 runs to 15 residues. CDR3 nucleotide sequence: TGTGCCAGCAGCACCGGCCGACAGGGACCCTACGAGCAGTACTTC. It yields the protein CASSTGRQGPYEQYF.

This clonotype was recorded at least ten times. This CDR3 is CASSQDPSEQFF. In DNA form, the CDR3 reads TGTGCCAGCAGCCAAGACCCGTCGGAGCAGTTCTTC. The chain uses TRBV3-1 and TRBJ2-1; D gene unclear. V was pared by 0 bases and J by 10 bases, with 7 bases between. CDR1 is LGHDT and CDR2 is YNNKEL in the germline V gene (reference sequence). CDR3 length: 12 residues.

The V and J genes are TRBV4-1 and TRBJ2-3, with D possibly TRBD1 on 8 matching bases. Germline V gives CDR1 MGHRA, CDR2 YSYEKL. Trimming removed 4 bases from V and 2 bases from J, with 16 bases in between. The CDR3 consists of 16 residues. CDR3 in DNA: TGCGCCAGCAGCCCCAGACAGGGGAGGGACACAGATACGCAGTATTTT. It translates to CASSPRQGRDTDTQYF.

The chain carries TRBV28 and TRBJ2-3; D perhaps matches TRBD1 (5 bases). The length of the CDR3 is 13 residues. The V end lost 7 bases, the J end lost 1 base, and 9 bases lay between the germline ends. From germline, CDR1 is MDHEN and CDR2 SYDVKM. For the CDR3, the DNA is TGTGCCAGCACTGAAGGGGGCACAGATACGCAGTATTTT. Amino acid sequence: CASTEGGTDTQYF.

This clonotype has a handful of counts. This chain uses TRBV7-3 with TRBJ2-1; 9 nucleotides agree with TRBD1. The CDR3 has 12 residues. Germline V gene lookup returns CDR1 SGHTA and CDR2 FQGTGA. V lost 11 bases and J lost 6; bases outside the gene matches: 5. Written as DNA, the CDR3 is TGTGCCTCCGGGACAGGGTTCAATGAGCAGTTCTTC. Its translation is CASGTGFNEQFF.

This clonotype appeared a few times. The CDR3 nucleotides are TGTGCCAGCAGTTACCAGAGCGGGAGGCTTTACAATGAGCAGTTCTTC. Protein sequence: CASSYQSGRLYNEQFF. The J gene is TRBJ2-1, the V gene TRBV6-2 or TRBV6-3; 9 bases match TRBD2. The CDR3 consists of 16 residues. Germline V gene lookup returns CDR1 MNHEY and CDR2 SVGEGT. The trim removed 2 bases at V and 4 bases at J, leaving 6 bases unmatched.

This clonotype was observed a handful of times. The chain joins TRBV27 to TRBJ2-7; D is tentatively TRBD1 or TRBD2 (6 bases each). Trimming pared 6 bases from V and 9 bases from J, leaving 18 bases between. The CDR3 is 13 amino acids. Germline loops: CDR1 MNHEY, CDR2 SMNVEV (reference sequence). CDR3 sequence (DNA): TGTGCCAGCAGGTCTGGGGGCGGGATGTGGCAGTACTTC. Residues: CASRSGGGMWQYF.

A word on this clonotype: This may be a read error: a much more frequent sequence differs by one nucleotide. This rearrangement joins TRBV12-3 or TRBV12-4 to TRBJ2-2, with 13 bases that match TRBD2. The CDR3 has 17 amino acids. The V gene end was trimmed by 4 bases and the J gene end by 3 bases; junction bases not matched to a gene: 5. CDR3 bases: TGTGCCAGCAGTTCCACTAGCGGGGGGGTGCACACCGGGGAGCTGTTTTTT. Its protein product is CASSSTSGGVHTGELFF.

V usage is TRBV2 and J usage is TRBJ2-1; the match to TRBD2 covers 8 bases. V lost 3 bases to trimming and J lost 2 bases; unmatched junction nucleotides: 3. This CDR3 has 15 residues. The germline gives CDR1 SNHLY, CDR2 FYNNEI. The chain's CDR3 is CASSEGRGAYNEQFF. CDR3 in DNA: TGTGCCAGCAGTGAGGGGCGGGGGGCCTACAATGAGCAGTTCTTC.

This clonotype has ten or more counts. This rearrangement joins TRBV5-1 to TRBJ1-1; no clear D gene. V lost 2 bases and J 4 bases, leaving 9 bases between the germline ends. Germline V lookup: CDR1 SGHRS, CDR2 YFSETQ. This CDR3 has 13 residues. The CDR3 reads CASSLNAGTEAFF. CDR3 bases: TGCGCCAGCAGCTTAAATGCGGGCACTGAAGCTTTCTTT. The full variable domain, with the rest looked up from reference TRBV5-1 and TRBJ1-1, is KAGVTQTPRYLIKTRGQQVTLSCSPISGHRSVSWYQQTPGQGLQFLFEYFSETQRNKGNFPGRFSGRQFSNSRSEMNVSTLELGDSALYLCASSLNAGTEAFFGQGTRLTVV.

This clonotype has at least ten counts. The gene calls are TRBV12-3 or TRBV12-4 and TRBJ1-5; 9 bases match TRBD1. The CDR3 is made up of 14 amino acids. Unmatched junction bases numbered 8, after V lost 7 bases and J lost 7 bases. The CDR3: CASTRDRARQPQHF. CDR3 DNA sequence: TGTGCCAGCACCAGGGACAGGGCGCGACAGCCCCAGCATTTT.

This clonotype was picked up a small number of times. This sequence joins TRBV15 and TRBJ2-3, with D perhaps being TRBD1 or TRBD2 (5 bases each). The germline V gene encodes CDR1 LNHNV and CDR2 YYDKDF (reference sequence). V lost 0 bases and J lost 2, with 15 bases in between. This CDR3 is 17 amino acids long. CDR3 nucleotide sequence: TGTGCCACCAGCAGAGATAAAGTGGGACCCCCCACAGATACGCAGTATTTT. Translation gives CATSRDKVGPPTDTQYF.

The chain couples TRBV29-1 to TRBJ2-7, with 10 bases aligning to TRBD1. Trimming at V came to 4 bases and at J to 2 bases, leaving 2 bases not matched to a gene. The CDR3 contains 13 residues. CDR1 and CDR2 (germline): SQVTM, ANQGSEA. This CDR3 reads CSVGDRGPYEQYF. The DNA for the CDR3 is TGCAGCGTTGGGGACAGGGGCCCCTACGAGCAGTACTTC.

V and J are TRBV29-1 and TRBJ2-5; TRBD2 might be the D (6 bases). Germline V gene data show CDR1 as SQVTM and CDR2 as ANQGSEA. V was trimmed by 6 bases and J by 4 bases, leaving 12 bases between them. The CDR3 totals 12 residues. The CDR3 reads CSVKRRGETQYF. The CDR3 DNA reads TGCAGCGTCAAACGGAGGGGAGAGACCCAGTACTTC.

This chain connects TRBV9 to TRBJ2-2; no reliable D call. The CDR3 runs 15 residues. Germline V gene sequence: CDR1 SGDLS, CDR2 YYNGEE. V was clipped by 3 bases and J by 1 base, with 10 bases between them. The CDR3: CASSDRSRNTGELFF. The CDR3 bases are TGTGCCAGCAGCGATCGGAGCCGGAACACCGGGGAGCTGTTTTTT.

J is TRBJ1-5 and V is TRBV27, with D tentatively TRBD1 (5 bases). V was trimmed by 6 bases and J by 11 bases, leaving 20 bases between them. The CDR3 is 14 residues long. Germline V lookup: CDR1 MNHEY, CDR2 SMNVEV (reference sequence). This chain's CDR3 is CASSPTTEVGAQHF. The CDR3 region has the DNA TGTGCCAGCAGCCCGACGACGGAGGTAGGGGCCCAGCATTTT.

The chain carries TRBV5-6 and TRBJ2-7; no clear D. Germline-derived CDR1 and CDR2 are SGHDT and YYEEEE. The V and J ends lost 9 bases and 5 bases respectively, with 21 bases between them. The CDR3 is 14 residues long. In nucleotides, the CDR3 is TGTGCCATCGGCACCGGACCAGCCATACACGAGCAGTACTTC. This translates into CAIGTGPAIHEQYF.

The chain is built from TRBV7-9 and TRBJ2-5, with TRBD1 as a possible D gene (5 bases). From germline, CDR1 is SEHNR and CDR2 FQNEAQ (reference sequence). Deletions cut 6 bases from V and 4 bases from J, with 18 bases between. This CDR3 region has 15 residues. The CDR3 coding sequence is TGTGCCAGCAGGGGATCGGCAGGGATGGTAGAGACCCAGTACTTC. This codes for CASRGSAGMVETQYF.

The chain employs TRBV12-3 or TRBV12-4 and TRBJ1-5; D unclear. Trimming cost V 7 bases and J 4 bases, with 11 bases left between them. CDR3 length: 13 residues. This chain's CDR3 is CASTQQRNQPQHF. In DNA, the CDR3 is TGTGCCAGCACGCAACAGAGAAATCAGCCCCAGCATTTT.

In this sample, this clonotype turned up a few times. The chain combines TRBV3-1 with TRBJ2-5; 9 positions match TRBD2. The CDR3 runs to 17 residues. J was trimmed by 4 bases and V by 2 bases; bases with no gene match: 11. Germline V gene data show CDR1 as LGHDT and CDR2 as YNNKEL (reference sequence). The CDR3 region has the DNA TGTGCCAGCAGCCAAACCGGACTAGCGAGGACCGCAGAGACCCAGTACTTC. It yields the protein CASSQTGLARTAETQYF.

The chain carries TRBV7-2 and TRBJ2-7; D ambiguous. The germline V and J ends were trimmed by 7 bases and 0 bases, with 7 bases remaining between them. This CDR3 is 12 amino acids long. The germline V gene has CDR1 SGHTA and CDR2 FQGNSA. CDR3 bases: TGTGCCAGCAACGCTGCCTCCTACGAGCAGTACTTC. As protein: CASNAASYEQYF. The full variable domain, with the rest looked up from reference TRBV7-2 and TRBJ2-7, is GAGVSQSPSNKVTEKGKDVELRCDPISGHTALYWYRQSLGQGLEFLIYFQGNSAPDKSGLPSDRFSAERTGGSVSTLTIQRTQQEDSAVYLCASNAASYEQYFGPGTRLTVT.

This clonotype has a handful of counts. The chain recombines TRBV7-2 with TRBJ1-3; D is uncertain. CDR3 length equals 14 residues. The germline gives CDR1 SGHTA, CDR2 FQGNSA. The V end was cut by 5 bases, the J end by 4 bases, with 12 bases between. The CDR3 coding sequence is TGTGCCAGCAGCACAATAGGGTCCGGAAACACCATATATTTT. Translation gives CASSTIGSGNTIYF.

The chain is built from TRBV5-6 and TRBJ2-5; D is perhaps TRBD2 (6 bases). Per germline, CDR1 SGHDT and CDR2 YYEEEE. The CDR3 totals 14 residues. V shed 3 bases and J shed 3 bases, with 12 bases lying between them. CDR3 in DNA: TGTGCCAGCAGCTGGAGGGCGGGGAAAGAGACCCAGTACTTC. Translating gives CASSWRAGKETQYF.

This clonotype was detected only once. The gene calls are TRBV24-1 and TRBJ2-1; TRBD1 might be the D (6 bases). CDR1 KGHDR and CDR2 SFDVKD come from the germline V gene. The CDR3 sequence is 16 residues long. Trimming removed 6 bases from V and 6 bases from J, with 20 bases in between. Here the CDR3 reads CATSNLGTTSFNEQFF. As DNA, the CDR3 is TGTGCCACCAGTAATCTTGGGACAACATCTTTCAATGAGCAGTTCTTC.

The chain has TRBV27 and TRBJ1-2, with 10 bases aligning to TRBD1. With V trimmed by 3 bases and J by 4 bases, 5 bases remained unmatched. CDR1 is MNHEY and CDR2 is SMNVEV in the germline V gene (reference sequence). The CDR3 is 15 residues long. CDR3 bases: TGTGCCAGCAGTTTCCAGACAGGGGGCCCCTATGGCTACACCTTC. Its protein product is CASSFQTGGPYGYTF.

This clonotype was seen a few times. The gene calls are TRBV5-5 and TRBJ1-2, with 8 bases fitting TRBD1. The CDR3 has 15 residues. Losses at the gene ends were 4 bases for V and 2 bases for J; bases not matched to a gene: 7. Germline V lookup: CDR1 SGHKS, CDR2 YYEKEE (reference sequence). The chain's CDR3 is CASSVYRGRNYGYTF. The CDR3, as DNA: TGTGCCAGCAGCGTATACAGGGGGAGGAACTATGGCTACACCTTC.

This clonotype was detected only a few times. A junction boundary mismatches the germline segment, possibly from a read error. In DNA form, the CDR3 reads TGTGCCAGCACCTTAGGCGGGAAGAGCAATGAGCAGTTCTTC. Encoded protein: CASTLGGKSNEQFF. The V gene is TRBV7-2, the J gene TRBJ2-1; possible D gene TRBD2, 6 bases. CDR1 and CDR2 (germline): SGHTA, FQGNSA. The CDR3 consists of 14 residues.

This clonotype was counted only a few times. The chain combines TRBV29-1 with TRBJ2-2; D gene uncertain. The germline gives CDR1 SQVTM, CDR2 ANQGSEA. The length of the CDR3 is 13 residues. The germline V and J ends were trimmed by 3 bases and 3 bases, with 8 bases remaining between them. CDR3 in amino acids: CSVDVGHTGELFF. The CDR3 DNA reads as TGCAGCGTTGATGTGGGTCACACCGGGGAGCTGTTTTTT.